This TCR beta chain is drawn from a study of blood T cell repertoires in COVID-19. Overall study: T cells, B-cell-depleted T cells, or PBMCs supplied cDNA or gDNA.

Profiled with immunoSEQ multiplex PCR; TCRdb holds only in-frame clones, not every one. The table has some 250,000 clones, roughly 90% seen once. Sequencing was carried out using peripheral blood. The clonotype comes from a woman in her 30s with acute or convalescent COVID-19.

The CDR3 DNA reads as TGCGCCAGCAGCCGCCGACAGTACAATGAGCAGTTCTTC. It specifies CASSRRQYNEQFF. The V and J genes are TRBV4-3 and TRBJ2-1, with D perhaps matching TRBD1 (5 bases). Germline CDR1 LGHNA, CDR2 YSLEER. The CDR3 totals 13 residues. V lost 4 bases, J lost 4 bases, and 8 bases lay in between.